This T cell receptor beta chain was identified in a study of shared clonotypes between healthy human individuals. CD45RO+ cells joined CCR7-negative CD45RA+ TemRA cells to form CD8 memory. The length of the CDR3 is 17 residues. CDR1 and CDR2 (germline): SGHVS, FQNEAQ. V lost 4 bases, J lost 2 bases, and 5 bases stayed unmatched. As concerns this clone: Its antigen is as yet unknown.

Study conclusions and caveats: Among donors, clonotype sharing was expected to be affected by sequencing depth.

Every subset had its genomic DNA shared out evenly among several immunoSEQ plates. Repertoires were generated with immunoSEQ multiplex PCR, while TCRdb's copy carries only in-frame clones and drops some. The data show hundreds of thousands of clones, around 96% seen once. The gene calls are TRBV7-8 and TRBJ2-3; 14 bases agree with TRBD2. This receptor was identified in a man between 25 and 39 years old in good health. The sample consisted of memory CD8+ T cells sorted from blood. Indicated subset: CD45RO+ cells pooled with CCR7-negative TemRA cells. CDR3 in amino acids: CASSSRTSGRTTDTQYF. In DNA form, the CDR3 reads TGTGCCAGCAGCTCCCGGACTAGCGGGAGGACCACAGATACGCAGTATTTT.